What follows are 32 T cell receptor beta chains derived from one specimen sequenced in a study of blood T cell repertoires in COVID-19. Measured with immunoSEQ multiplex PCR; TCRdb has only the in-frame clones, and not every one. This sample has a few thousand clones, with around 79% found just once. Sequencing input: peripheral blood. Every receptor here comes from a man aged 65 to 85 with active COVID-19.

The chain is built from TRBV7-9 and TRBJ2-7; 7 bases map to TRBD1. The trim removed 5 bases at V and 2 bases at J, leaving 6 bases unmatched. Germline V gives CDR1 SEHNR, CDR2 FQNEAQ (reference sequence). The CDR3 length is 14 residues. The CDR3 DNA follows: TGTGCCAGCAGCCTCGGACAGGCCGCCTACGAGCAGTACTTC. Translating it yields CASSLGQAAYEQYF.

This clone occurred once. This chain uses TRBV10-3 with TRBJ1-3; D remains ambiguous. The CDR3 sequence is 15 residues long. With 6 bases removed from V and 0 bases from J, the gap between germline ends came to 12 bases. In germline, CDR1 is ENHRY, CDR2 SYGVKD. The CDR3 protein is CAISRVRGSGNTIYF. The CDR3, as DNA: TGTGCCATCAGCCGCGTCCGGGGCTCTGGAAACACCATATATTTT.

This clone appeared a few times. The chain has TRBV7-9 and TRBJ2-5; 8 nucleotides agree with TRBD2. This CDR3 spans 14 amino acids. Trimming removed 11 bases from V and 2 bases from J; junction bases left unmatched: 10. The germline V gene encodes CDR1 SEHNR and CDR2 FQNEAQ (reference sequence). Here the CDR3 DNA reads TGTGCCGGGGGAACCAGCGGGGGACAAGAGACCCAGTACTTC. Amino acids: CAGGTSGGQETQYF. The variable domain in full, completed from reference TRBV7-9 and TRBJ2-5, reads DTGVSQNPRHKITKRGQNVTFRCDPISEHNRLYWYRQTLGQGPEFLTYFQNEAQLEKSRLLSDRFSAERPKGSFSTLEIQRTEQGDSAMYLCAGGTSGGQETQYFGPGTRLLVL.

The gene calls are TRBV24-1 and TRBJ2-3, with a weak D call TRBD2 (6 bases). The CDR3 length is 14 residues. V was shortened by 1 base and J by 6 bases, with 10 bases between the two germline ends. Germline CDR1 is KGHDR and CDR2 is SFDVKD. CDR3 sequence (DNA): TGTGCCACCAGTGATTTCTTTGCGGGGGATACGCAGTATTTT. Encoded protein: CATSDFFAGDTQYF.

V is TRBV7-9 and J is TRBJ2-7; no clear D gene. The CDR3 consists of 15 residues. Germline V gene lookup returns CDR1 SEHNR and CDR2 FQNEAQ (reference sequence). V lost 1 base to trimming and J lost 2 bases, with 12 bases between them. CDR3 nucleotide sequence: TGTGCCAGCAGCTTAGTGATAGCCCTTCCCTACGAGCAGTACTTC. It translates to CASSLVIALPYEQYF.

This clone was counted a few times. The V gene is TRBV3-1 (or the pseudogene TRBV3-2), the J gene TRBJ1-5; 8 bases align to TRBD1. Unmatched junction bases numbered 4, after V lost 3 bases and J lost 0 bases. Per the germline V gene, CDR1 is LGHDT and CDR2 is YNNKEL (reference sequence). The CDR3 has 16 amino acids. The CDR3 loop reads CASSHDRGYSNQPQHF. DNA of the CDR3: TGTGCCAGCAGCCACGACAGGGGCTATAGCAATCAGCCCCAGCATTTT.

The CDR3 DNA reads as TGTGCCAGCAGTGATACAGGGGGGACGAACACCGGGGAGCTGTTTTTT. This sequence encodes CASSDTGGTNTGELFF. V is TRBV2 and J is TRBJ2-2, with TRBD1 matching over 8 bases. With 3 bases clipped from V and 0 bases from J, the junction kept 3 bases outside the gene matches. This CDR3 is 16 amino acids long. Germline-derived CDR1 and CDR2 are SNHLY and FYNNEI.

This clone has a single count. This chain connects TRBV18 to TRBJ1-4; possible D gene TRBD1, 6 bases. The CDR3 covers 11 residues. The V gene's germline CDR1 is KGHSH and CDR2 LQKENI. The V gene lost 3 bases and the J gene lost 11 bases, with 7 bases spanning the gap. In DNA, the CDR3 is TGTGCCAGCTCACCGGGACATAAACTGTTTTTT. Translating it yields CASSPGHKLFF.

There are a few counts of this clone. The CDR3 loop is CASSSGREGEQYF. The CDR3 nucleotides read TGTGCCAGCAGCTCAGGGAGGGAGGGCGAGCAGTACTTC. This chain links TRBV5-4 with TRBJ2-7; 7 bases fit TRBD2. From germline, CDR1 is SGHNT and CDR2 YYREEE (reference sequence). This CDR3 spans 13 amino acids. Trimming cost V 3 bases and J 6 bases; bases outside gene matches: 6.

The chain is built from TRBV28 and TRBJ1-4; D is ambiguous. Trimming removed 3 bases at V and 8 bases at J, with 7 bases between. CDR1 is MDHEN and CDR2 is SYDVKM in the germline V gene. CDR3 length: 12 amino acids. The CDR3 here is CASSLQVEKLFF. The CDR3 DNA reads as TGTGCCAGCAGTTTGCAGGTGGAAAAACTGTTTTTT.

The V gene is TRBV7-2, the J gene TRBJ1-3; D gene ambiguous. V was cut by 5 bases and J by 4 bases, with 9 bases left in between. The CDR3 has 13 amino acids. Germline CDR1 SGHTA, CDR2 FQGNSA. Here the CDR3 reads CASSTMGGNTIYF. The CDR3 nucleotides are TGTGCCAGCAGCACAATGGGCGGAAACACCATATATTTT.

This clone is large in the sample. This chain uses TRBV13 with TRBJ2-1; TRBD2 agrees at 12 bases. The CDR3 runs 14 residues. Germline V gene lookup returns CDR1 PRHDT and CDR2 FYEKMQ (reference sequence). The trim removed 5 bases at V and 6 bases at J, leaving 2 bases unmatched. The CDR3 protein is CASSKTSGGNEQFF. CDR3 nucleotides: TGTGCCAGCAGCAAGACTAGCGGGGGCAATGAGCAGTTCTTC.

The V call is TRBV2, the J call TRBJ1-4; TRBD1 might be the D (6 bases). This CDR3 spans 15 amino acids. Trimming took 7 bases from V and 7 from J, leaving 19 bases between them. Germline CDR1 and CDR2: SNHLY and FYNNEI. This CDR3 is CASKGGPGEGEKLFF. The DNA for the CDR3 is TGTGCCAGCAAGGGGGGACCAGGGGAGGGTGAAAAACTGTTTTTT.

The chain couples TRBV3-1 (or the pseudogene TRBV3-2) to TRBJ2-1, with D maybe TRBD2 (6 bases). CDR3 length: 14 amino acids. Germline V lookup: CDR1 LGHDT, CDR2 YNNKEL (reference sequence). Between the trimmed V and J ends, which lost 5 bases and 5 bases, there was a span of 13 bases. The CDR3 DNA reads as TGTGCCAGCAGCTCAGGAGGGATAGACAATGAGCAGTTCTTC. This encodes CASSSGGIDNEQFF.

This clone was seen once. The CDR3 loop is CASSRGDYEQYF. CDR3 DNA: TGTGCCAGTAGCAGGGGTGACTACGAGCAGTACTTC. This chain connects TRBV6-2 or TRBV6-3 to TRBJ2-7, with a tentative D call TRBD1 (6 bases). V was shortened by 9 bases and J by 3 bases, with 12 bases between the two germline ends. This CDR3 is built from 12 residues. Per germline, CDR1 MNHEY and CDR2 SVGEGT.

V usage is TRBV9 and J usage is TRBJ1-4; 9 nucleotides match TRBD1. The germline CDR1 and CDR2 sequences are SGDLS and YYNGEE. The CDR3 covers 14 residues. V lost 2 bases to trimming and J lost 7 bases; unmatched junction nucleotides: 3. In DNA form, the CDR3 reads TGTGCCAGCAGCGTGACAGGGGGGACTGAAAAACTGTTTTTT. This gives the protein CASSVTGGTEKLFF.

This clone ranks as medium-sized. This rearrangement joins TRBV9 to TRBJ1-1, with 9 bases that match TRBD1. Germline lookup yields CDR1 SGDLS and CDR2 YYNGEE. The V and J ends lost 2 bases and 2 bases, in that order; junction bases with no gene match: 13. The CDR3 runs to 18 residues. CDR3 DNA: TGTGCCAGCAGCGTTAGTGCGGGACAGGGCTTTAGCAACACTGAAGCTTTCTTT. It yields the protein CASSVSAGQGFSNTEAFF.

This chain connects TRBV5-1 to TRBJ2-4; D unresolved. Trimming took off 0 bases at V and 8 bases at J, with 15 bases between the two ends. There are 15 residues in the CDR3. The germline CDR1 and CDR2 sequences are SGHRS and YFSETQ. The CDR3 nucleotides are TGCGCCAGCAGCTTGGCCGATGCTGACCGGGACATTCAGTACTTC. The encoded protein is CASSLADADRDIQYF.

This chain connects TRBV19 to TRBJ2-7, with 9 bases lining up with TRBD1. This CDR3 is built from 16 residues. Germline assignment: CDR1 LNHDA and CDR2 SQIVND (reference sequence). V trimming: 7 bases; J trimming: 2 bases; junction bases outside the gene matches: 12. The CDR3 DNA sequence: TGTGCCAGTAACCATGGGGTGGGACAGGGCCCCTACGAGCAGTACTTC. This translates into CASNHGVGQGPYEQYF.

The V and J genes are TRBV21-1 and TRBJ1-5; the D call in the table, TRBD1, was not verified against the DNA. TRBV21-1 represents a pseudogene. This CDR3 has 15 residues. The DNA of the CDR3 is TGTGCCAGCAGCGCCTGGGACAGGGGCAATCAGCCCCAGCATTTT. Amino acids: CASSAWDRGNQPQHF.

This chain connects TRBV6-5 to TRBJ2-3; D is uncertain. The CDR3 loop spans 14 amino acids. Germline-derived CDR1 and CDR2 are MNHEY and SVGAGI. V gave up 6 bases and J gave up 0 bases, with 10 bases separating them. CDR3 nucleotide sequence: TGTGCCAGCAGGGCATCTGCTAGCACAGATACGCAGTATTTT. It translates to CASRASASTDTQYF.

The chain carries TRBV6-2 or TRBV6-3 and TRBJ2-1; weak D call: TRBD1 (5 bases). Per the germline V gene, CDR1 is MNHEY and CDR2 is SVGEGT. V was shortened by 2 bases and J by 6 bases, with 5 bases between the two germline ends. This CDR3 has 12 amino acids. The CDR3 DNA sequence: TGTGCCAGCAGTTACCAGGGCAATGAGCAGTTCTTC. Protein product: CASSYQGNEQFF.

The V gene is TRBV30, the J gene TRBJ2-7; TRBD1 matches 12 bases. Germline trimming cut 1 base from V and 7 bases from J; bases unmatched to any gene: 8. Germline CDR1 is GTSNPN and CDR2 is SVGIG (reference sequence). CDR3 length: 15 residues. CDR3 residues: CAWSGGDRGHREQYF. The CDR3 coding sequence is TGTGCCTGGAGTGGGGGGGACAGGGGGCATCGGGAGCAGTACTTC.

This clone was counted between two and nine times. The rearrangement joins TRBV11-2 to TRBJ1-2; D might be TRBD1 (6 bases). Germline loops: CDR1 SGHAT, CDR2 FQNNGV. Trimming took 7 bases from V and 7 from J, leaving 13 bases between them. The CDR3 runs to 12 residues. Here the CDR3 reads CASTPTGPGYTF. CDR3 in DNA: TGTGCCAGCACCCCTACAGGGCCTGGCTACACCTTC.

The count of this clone is one. No DNA is shown, since the ends of the CDR3 on it are uncertain; the CDR3 is the one TCRdb lists. The chain is built from TRBV12-2 and TRBJ1-5. TRBV12-2 is described as a pseudogene. Both ends counted, the CDR3 spans 15 residues. The CDR3: CASLWGGGSNQPQHF.

This clone was observed a few times. This rearrangement joins TRBV6-5 to TRBJ1-1, with 10 positions matching TRBD1. After removal of 6 bases from V and 4 bases from J, the junction contained 5 bases not matched to a gene. This CDR3 has 14 residues. Looked up from germline, CDR1 is MNHEY and CDR2 is SVGAGI. The CDR3 DNA is TGTGCCAGCAGCCCCCGGGACAGGGGCACTGAAGCTTTCTTT. Its translation is CASSPRDRGTEAFF.

The chain employs TRBV12-3 or TRBV12-4 and TRBJ2-5, with 7 bases matching TRBD1. This CDR3 contains 13 residues. V was pared by 7 bases and J by 5 bases, with 7 bases of the junction left unmatched. In DNA, the CDR3 is TGTGCCAGCACCCTCTTAGGGGGCGAGACCCAGTACTTC. It codes for CASTLLGGETQYF.

This clone was recorded once. The chain combines TRBV12-3 or TRBV12-4 with TRBJ2-7, with 9 bases identical to TRBD2. The CDR3 is 13 amino acids. Trimming took 3 bases from V and 12 from J; bases not matched to a gene: 9. CDR3 sequence: CASSFIGTSSVYF. CDR3 in DNA: TGTGCCAGCAGTTTTATAGGGACTAGCTCGGTGTACTTC.

V is TRBV13 and J is TRBJ1-6; 11 nucleotides line up with TRBD1. V shed 4 bases and J 7 bases; nucleotides not matched to a gene: 6. This CDR3 has 16 residues. Germline-derived CDR1 and CDR2 are PRHDT and FYEKMQ (reference sequence). CDR3 sequence: CASSSGTGGGNSPLHF. The CDR3 region has the DNA TGTGCCAGCAGCTCCGGGACAGGGGGTGGGAATTCACCCCTCCACTTT.

CDR3 bases: TGTGCCAGCAGTTTACACGGGGACAGAGTCACAGATACGCAGTATTTT. Protein: CASSLHGDRVTDTQYF. V usage is TRBV6-5 and J usage is TRBJ2-3, with 7 bases that match TRBD1. This CDR3 has 16 residues. Trimming cost V 4 bases and J 2 bases; bases outside gene matches: 9. Germline CDR1 reads MNHEY; CDR2 reads SVGAGI.

The chain recombines TRBV19 with TRBJ1-1, with a possible D match to TRBD1 (5 bases). This CDR3 is 13 amino acids long. V lost 10 bases and J 3 bases, leaving 15 bases between the germline ends. Germline CDR1 reads LNHDA; CDR2 reads SQIVND (reference sequence). Here the CDR3 reads CATTPGLDTEAFF. In nucleotides, the CDR3 is TGTGCCACCACTCCAGGGTTGGACACTGAAGCTTTCTTT.

The rearrangement links TRBV9 to TRBJ2-2; 7 bases fit TRBD2. The CDR3 contains 16 residues. Germline V gene sequence: CDR1 SGDLS, CDR2 YYNGEE. With V trimmed by 3 bases and J by 4 bases, 9 bases remained unmatched. This chain's CDR3 is CASSALGGLSTGELFF. The CDR3 DNA follows: TGTGCCAGCAGCGCCTTGGGGGGGTTGAGCACCGGGGAGCTGTTTTTT.